This record covers a single TCR beta chain. Generated by immunoSEQ multiplex PCR, the TCRdb table keeps only in-frame clones and is missing some. Among some 200,000 clones listed, roughly 85% were seen once. The data belong to a study of blood T cell repertoires in COVID-19. Across the whole study: COVID-19 samples from acute and convalescent phases originated in the United States, Italy and Spain.

Germline V gives CDR1 SGDLS, CDR2 YYNGEE. The CDR3 consists of 19 residues. J was trimmed by 0 bases and V by 0 bases; bases with no gene match: 6. V and J are TRBV9 and TRBJ2-2; 12 bases map to TRBD1. This receptor was taken from a woman in her 70s with COVID-19, enrolled during active disease. The sample was peripheral blood. The CDR3 nucleotides read TGTGCCAGCAGCGTAGGCCTAGGGACAGGGGGCGCGAACACCGGGGAGCTGTTTTTT. It codes for CASSVGLGTGGANTGELFF. Based on the CDR3 plus reference TRBV9 and TRBJ2-2, the full variable domain is DSGVTQTPKHLITATGQRVTLRCSPRSGDLSVYWYQQSLDQGLQFLIQYYNGEERAKGNILERFSAQQFPDLHSELNLSSLELGDSALYFCASSVGLGTGGANTGELFFGEGSRLTVL.